A single sample gave rise to the 16 T cell receptor beta chains below, sequenced in a study of control samples from healthy donors and cancer patients. Assay: immunoSEQ multiplex PCR; the TCRdb copy retains only in-frame clones and omits some. Of around 94,000 clones in the sample, just over 90% were seen once. Material: blood. The receptors were sampled from a young woman in good health.

The V gene is TRBV7-9, the J gene TRBJ2-3, with TRBD2 matching 11 bases. V dropped 5 bases and J dropped 5; count of bases not matched to a gene: 9. The CDR3 runs 16 residues. Germline assignment: CDR1 SEHNR and CDR2 FQNEAQ (reference sequence). The chain's CDR3 is CASSPGTSGAGDTQYF. CDR3 sequence (DNA): TGTGCCAGCAGCCCTGGGACTAGCGGCGCGGGAGATACGCAGTATTTT.

This clone was seen a few times. The chain recombines TRBV27 with TRBJ1-6; TRBD1 matches 11 bases. Germline CDR1 MNHEY, CDR2 SMNVEV (reference sequence). V lost 5 bases and J lost 9; bases outside the gene matches: 9. The CDR3 is 16 amino acids. The DNA of the CDR3 is TGTGCCAGCAGTCCGTTCCCGGACAGGGGGCTTTCACCCCTCCACTTT. It translates to CASSPFPDRGLSPLHF.

The V gene is TRBV5-6, the J gene TRBJ2-7; D unclear. Trimming pared 0 bases from V and 4 bases from J, leaving 11 bases between. The CDR3 covers 14 residues. Germline V gene lookup returns CDR1 SGHDT and CDR2 YYEEEE. The CDR3 coding sequence is TGTGCCAGCAGCTTGGGTGGCTTAGGGTACGAGCAGTACTTC. Translating it yields CASSLGGLGYEQYF.

This CDR3 reads CASSVGPGSGTDTQYF. The CDR3 DNA follows: TGTGCCAGCAGCGTAGGGCCGGGATCGGGCACAGATACGCAGTATTTT. This chain joins TRBV9 and TRBJ2-3, with D maybe TRBD2 (5 bases). V was cut by 0 bases and J by 1 base, with 12 bases left in between. The germline CDR1 and CDR2 sequences are SGDLS and YYNGEE. The CDR3 contains 16 residues.

The gene calls are TRBV2 and TRBJ1-6; TRBD1 aligns across 7 bases. The CDR3 runs to 15 residues. Germline values: CDR1 SNHLY, CDR2 FYNNEI. The junction had 12 bases not matched to a gene; V was cut back by 6 bases and J by 10 bases. CDR3 nucleotide sequence: TGTGCCAGCAGAGGACACCGGGACAGTAGGTCACCCCTCCACTTT. Protein: CASRGHRDSRSPLHF.

The chain recombines TRBV11-3 with TRBJ1-1, with D tentatively TRBD1 (5 bases). The CDR3 covers 14 residues. V was pared by 3 bases and J by 1 base, with 9 bases between. Per the germline V gene, CDR1 is SGHNT and CDR2 is YENEEA. CDR3 sequence: CASSLTERNTEAFF. CDR3 DNA: TGTGCCAGCAGCTTGACAGAAAGGAACACTGAAGCTTTCTTT.

J is TRBJ1-5 and V is TRBV10-1; 8 nucleotides agree with TRBD1. CDR1 and CDR2 from the germline V gene are WNHNN and SYGVQD (reference sequence). V was clipped by 8 bases and J by 6 bases; unmatched bases: 9. This CDR3 is 14 amino acids long. CDR3 nucleotide sequence: TGCGCCAGCCCCCCGGGAACAGGGGGTCAGCCCCAGCATTTT. Translation: CASPPGTGGQPQHF.

Notes on this clone: The junction does not match germline at one end; this may be a read error. The rearrangement joins TRBV27 to TRBJ1-3; TRBD1 is a possible D gene (5 bases). Per the germline V gene, CDR1 is MNHEY and CDR2 is SMNVEV (reference sequence). The CDR3 length is 15 residues. The CDR3 DNA is TGTGTCAGCAGGGTCTCGAGGGGAACGGGAAACACCATATATTTT. Protein: CVSRVSRGTGNTIYF.

The rearrangement links TRBV20-1 to TRBJ2-5, with a possible D match to TRBD1 (6 bases). The CDR3 contains 11 residues. The V end lost 5 bases, the J end lost 5 bases, and 9 bases lay between the germline ends. Germline-derived CDR1 and CDR2 are DFQATT and SNEGSKA (reference sequence). CDR3 nucleotides: TGCAGTGCTTCCCAGGGGGAGACCCAGTACTTC. Protein: CSASQGETQYF.

The V gene is TRBV5-1, the J gene TRBJ2-1, with a weak D call TRBD1 (6 bases). CDR3 length: 17 amino acids. Between the trimmed V and J ends, which lost 3 bases and 2 bases, there was a span of 18 bases. CDR1 and CDR2 (germline): SGHRS, YFSETQ. DNA for the CDR3: TGCGCCAGCAGCTACGGACAGACGTGGGTCCCCTACAATGAGCAGTTCTTC. Its protein product is CASSYGQTWVPYNEQFF.

The chain recombines TRBV28 with TRBJ1-1; D unresolved. The CDR3 totals 13 residues. The V and J ends lost 5 bases and 9 bases respectively, with 16 bases between them. Germline CDR1 MDHEN, CDR2 SYDVKM. In DNA form, the CDR3 reads TGTGCCAGCAGTCCTCTGGGCAGCCTTCAAGCTTTCTTT. Protein product: CASSPLGSLQAFF.

The chain joins TRBV28 to TRBJ1-1; tentatively, D is TRBD1 (5 bases). Germline values: CDR1 MDHEN, CDR2 SYDVKM. V gave up 4 bases and J gave up 5 bases, with 17 bases separating them. This CDR3 has 15 residues. The CDR3: CASSSPMGLGTEAFF. The DNA of the CDR3 is TGTGCCAGCAGTTCCCCCATGGGGCTTGGGACTGAAGCTTTCTTT.

The chain carries TRBV15 and TRBJ1-1; 9 bases are a match to TRBD1. Germline lookup yields CDR1 LNHNV and CDR2 YYDKDF (reference sequence). The CDR3 contains 15 residues. The trim removed 5 bases at V and 1 base at J, leaving 5 bases unmatched. CDR3: CATSGYRGPNTEAFF. As DNA, the CDR3 is TGTGCCACCAGCGGATACAGGGGGCCGAACACTGAAGCTTTCTTT.

CDR3 sequence (DNA): TGTGCCTGGAGTGTGAAGGGGGTGGAAGCTTTCTTT. Translation gives CAWSVKGVEAFF. V gene TRBV30 combines with J gene TRBJ1-1, with a weak D call TRBD1 (6 bases). The CDR3 totals 12 residues. Trimming removed 0 bases from V and 8 bases from J, with 10 bases in between. Germline CDR1 is GTSNPN and CDR2 is SVGIG (reference sequence).

The gene calls are TRBV2 and TRBJ1-5; D not certain. The V end lost 1 base, the J end lost 0 bases, and 7 bases lay between the germline ends. CDR3 length: 15 amino acids. CDR1 and CDR2 (germline): SNHLY, FYNNEI. In DNA, the CDR3 is TGTGCCAGCAGTGAAGGGCAATATAGCAATCAGCCCCAGCATTTT. Residues: CASSEGQYSNQPQHF.

V and J are TRBV27 and TRBJ1-1; a possible D gene is TRBD1 (6 bases). The germline V gene has CDR1 MNHEY and CDR2 SMNVEV (reference sequence). The CDR3 has 15 residues. V lost 5 bases, J lost 1 base, and 14 bases lay in between. The CDR3 DNA is TGTGCCAGCAGTGTTTTGGGGGGCTCGAACACTGAAGCTTTCTTT. Its protein product is CASSVLGGSNTEAFF.